Listed below are T cell receptor beta chains from one sample, sequenced in a study of cytomegalovirus exposure and HLA in healthy donors. Measured with immunoSEQ multiplex PCR; TCRdb has only the in-frame clones, and not every one. There are 100,000 to 150,000 clones in the sample; about two thirds occur only once, and roughly 3% lies in the top ten. Sequencing used PBMCs. The receptors here all came from a human donor in good health. Both conserved end residues are part of each CDR3. The order of the fields is D gene, J gene, V gene, clone size, CDR3 DNA, CDR3 protein. D genes are given only for firm matches. A row's size may be missing; if present it is once, few, many or a size class.

-,TRBJ1-4,TRBV10-3,-,TGTGCCATCAGTGATCGAGGGCGGGGTGGGGAAAAACTGTTTTTT,CAISDRGRGGEKLFF
TRBD1,TRBJ2-1,TRBV11-3,few,TGTGCCAGCAGCTTAGACCCAGGGGGCATGTCCTATGAGCAGTTCTTC,CASSLDPGGMSYEQFF
-,TRBJ1-2,TRBV30,few,TGTGCCTGGAGTCTGGACAGATATGGCTACACCTTC,CAWSLDRYGYTF
-,TRBJ2-2,TRBV5-4,-,TGTGCCAGCAGCTTGGAGCGCAACCGGGGGACCGGGGAGCTGTTTTTT,CASSLERNRGTGELFF
-,TRBJ1-3,TRBV5-1,once,TGCGCCAGCAGCTCGGGGGGGGAACACACCATATATTTT,CASSSGGEHTIYF
-,TRBJ2-1,TRBV15,few,TGTGCCACCAGCAGAGGCCGGGGCAATGAGCAGTTCTTC,CATSRGRGNEQFF
TRBD1,TRBJ2-1,TRBV5-1,-,TGCGCCAGCAGCAAGTCGGGACAGGGGGCCTACAATGAGCAGTTCTTC,CASSKSGQGAYNEQFF
TRBD1,TRBJ1-3,TRBV29-1,-,TGCAGCGGGGTCGTCGGACAGGGTGCTGGAAACACCATATATTTT,CSGVVGQGAGNTIYF
-,TRBJ2-3,TRBV4-1,-,TGCGCCAGCAGCCAAGATTACCCACGGGGCACAGATACGCAGTATTTT,CASSQDYPRGTDTQYF
-,TRBJ2-1,TRBV4-1,few,TGCGCCAGCAGCCAAGAGATGCGGGGGCTTCGGGGTGAGCAGTTCTTC,CASSQEMRGLRGEQFF
TRBD2,TRBJ2-2,TRBV30,few,TGTGCCTGGAGTGTATCGCGGACCGGGACTAGCCGCTTTCTGACCGGGGAGCTGTTTTTT,CAWSVSRTGTSRFLTGELFF
TRBD2,TRBJ2-7,TRBV5-1,few,TGCGCCAGCAGCGTTGGGGGGGGGACTAGCGGGAGCTCCTACGAGCAGTACTTC,CASSVGGGTSGSSYEQYF
TRBD1,TRBJ1-4,TRBV28,-,TGTGCCAGCAGTCTGGGGGACAGGGTCGGGACTAATGAAAAACTGTTTTTT,CASSLGDRVGTNEKLFF
-,TRBJ1-5,TRBV6-5,-,TGTGCCAGCAGCCCTAATTATAGCAATCAGCCCCAGCATTTT,CASSPNYSNQPQHF
-,TRBJ1-1,TRBV7-2,-,TGTGCCAGCAGCTTAGAGGGGCTCCTGAACACTGAAGCTTTCTTT,CASSLEGLLNTEAFF
-,TRBJ1-3,TRBV28,-,TGTGCCAGCAGTTCGACTGCTGGAAACACCATATATTTT,CASSSTAGNTIYF
TRBD2,TRBJ2-7,TRBV19,-,TGTGCCAGTAGTATCGGACTAGCGGGAGCCTACGAGCAGTACTTC,CASSIGLAGAYEQYF
-,TRBJ2-7,TRBV7-9,few,TGTTCCAGCAGCTTGACAGGCCTGGGATCCTACGAGCAGTACTTC,CSSSLTGLGSYEQYF
TRBD1,TRBJ2-7,TRBV11-2,-,TGTGCCAGCAGCTTAGGACTCGGCAGGGGGCGAAGCGAGCAGTACTTC,CASSLGLGRGRSEQYF
TRBD2,TRBJ2-2,TRBV7-9,-,TGTGCCAGCAGCGCAACCGGGACTAGCATCGACACCGGGGAGCTGTTTTTT,CASSATGTSIDTGELFF
TRBD1,TRBJ2-5,TRBV7-3,-,TGTGCCAGCAGCCCCCGGGACAGGAGAGAGACCCAGTACTTC,CASSPRDRRETQYF
-,TRBJ2-3,TRBV4-1,-,TGCGCCAGCAGCCGGAGAGACAGCGGCACAGATACGCAGTATTTT,CASSRRDSGTDTQYF
TRBD2,TRBJ2-1,TRBV27,-,TGTGCCAGTGCTGGCCTCGGGACTAGCGTTTACAATGAGCAGTTCTTC,CASAGLGTSVYNEQFF
TRBD2,TRBJ2-1,TRBV9,-,TGTGCCAGCAGCGGGACTAGGGGTTACGGGGGGCAGTTCTTC,CASSGTRGYGGQFF
-,TRBJ1-1,TRBV11-3,-,TGTGCCAGCAGCTTAGATGTGGGCGCTGAAGCTTTCTTT,CASSLDVGAEAFF
TRBD1,TRBJ2-4,TRBV7-6,once,TGTGCCAGCAGCTACGGGACAGGGGATGCTAGGACCAAAAACATTCAGTACTTC,CASSYGTGDARTKNIQYF
-,TRBJ1-5,TRBV19,once,TGTGCCAGTAGTATAGGGGGGCTGATGAATCAGCCCCAGCATTTT,CASSIGGLMNQPQHF
TRBD2,TRBJ2-5,TRBV5-4,-,TGTGCCAGCAGCTCCCCAGCTAGCGGGAACTCACAAGAGACCCAGTACTTC,CASSSPASGNSQETQYF
-,TRBJ2-3,TRBV19,few,TGTGCCAGTAGTACCGCGGGACCAGATACGCAGTATTTT,CASSTAGPDTQYF
TRBD1,TRBJ1-2,TRBV19,-,TGTGCCAGTAGTATAGGAAACAGGGGAATTCAGATCTACACCTTC,CASSIGNRGIQIYTF
-,TRBJ2-7,TRBV2,-,TGTGCCAGCACCGGGACTGTGTACGAGCAGTACTTC,CASTGTVYEQYF
TRBD1,TRBJ2-4,TRBV15,once,TGTGCCACCAGCAGAGATTCAGGGGGCAGCCGTCAGTACTTC,CATSRDSGGSRQYF
TRBD1,TRBJ2-7,TRBV7-2,-,TGTGCCAGCAGCTTTAAAGAGAAGGTTAGGGACAGGGGGAGTAGCGAGCAGTACTTC,CASSFKEKVRDRGSSEQYF
-,TRBJ1-1,TRBV7-9,-,TGTTCCAGCAGCTTAGGAGGATTTCAAGCTTTCTTT,CSSSLGGFQAFF
-,TRBJ1-3,TRBV7-9,-,TGTGCCAGCAGCTTAGGGGCCAGACAGGTCTCTGGAAACACCATATATTTT,CASSLGARQVSGNTIYF
-,TRBJ1-1,TRBV7-6,-,TGTGCCAGCAGCTTCAGGTCCCAGGGTGAAGCTTTCTTT,CASSFRSQGEAFF
TRBD1,TRBJ2-4,TRBV4-3,few,TGCGCCAGCAGCCAAGATCGTCCGGGGACAGGGCGAGCCAAAAACATTCAGTACTTC,CASSQDRPGTGRAKNIQYF
TRBD2,TRBJ2-1,TRBV2,few,TGTGCCGGAGCGAGAGAAGGGACTAGTGAGCAGTTCTTC,CAGAREGTSEQFF
TRBD2,TRBJ2-1,TRBV7-8,-,TGTGCCAGCAGCACTGGACTAGCGGGGGAGAATGAGCAGTTCTTC,CASSTGLAGENEQFF
TRBD1,TRBJ2-7,TRBV7-9,-,TGTGCCAGCAGCTTATCTCATACGTCGGGGACAGGGAACTACGAGCAGTACTTC,CASSLSHTSGTGNYEQYF
TRBD1,TRBJ2-4,TRBV5-1,-,TGCGCCAGCAGCTCGACAGGGTCCAAAAACATTCAGTACTTC,CASSSTGSKNIQYF
TRBD1,TRBJ2-7,TRBV2,-,TGTGCCAGCAGTGACCCCGGGACAGACCTCTACGAGCAGTACTTC,CASSDPGTDLYEQYF
-,TRBJ2-7,TRBV7-9,-,TGTGCCAGCAGCCCAGAGACTAGTAGGCACGAGCAGTACTTC,CASSPETSRHEQYF